These 21 T cell receptor beta chains were all obtained from the same sample, sequenced in a study of blood T cell repertoires in COVID-19. Some clones are missing from TCRdb's copy, which holds only in-frame ones; the method was immunoSEQ multiplex PCR. This table holds approximately 340,000 clones, roughly 90% found once. The sample consisted of PBMCs or T cells enriched from blood (not recorded which). The source is a woman aged 40 to 50 who had been exposed to COVID-19.

V is TRBV7-2 and J is TRBJ1-6; tentatively, D is TRBD1 (6 bases). This CDR3 contains 13 residues. Trimming removed 8 bases from V and 3 bases from J, with 8 bases in between. Looked up from germline, CDR1 is SGHTA and CDR2 is FQGNSA. The CDR3 region is CASHRDYNSPLHF. In nucleotides, the CDR3 is TGTGCCAGCCACAGGGACTATAATTCACCCCTCCACTTT.

The rearrangement links TRBV3-1 (or the pseudogene TRBV3-2) to TRBJ2-7, with 8 bases identical to TRBD2. The CDR3 is 15 amino acids. V gave up 2 bases and J gave up 6 bases; unmatched junction bases: 9. Germline CDR1 and CDR2: LGHDT and YNNKEL (reference sequence). In DNA, the CDR3 is TGTGCCAGCAGCCAACTCGGGGGGGCGCAGGGCGAGCAGTACTTC. The encoded protein is CASSQLGGAQGEQYF.

CDR3 sequence reads: CASSRDNQETQYF. The CDR3 DNA is TGTGCCAGTAGTCGGGACAACCAAGAGACCCAGTACTTC. V usage is TRBV19 and J usage is TRBJ2-5; weak D call: TRBD1 (6 bases). Trimming cost V 5 bases and J 0 bases, with 7 bases left between them. Germline assignment: CDR1 LNHDA and CDR2 SQIVND (reference sequence). The CDR3 is 13 amino acids.

The rearrangement links TRBV27 to TRBJ2-6; D is uncertain. V lost 5 bases and J lost 0, with 11 bases in between. Germline-derived CDR1 and CDR2 are MNHEY and SMNVEV (reference sequence). CDR3 length: 16 amino acids. CDR3: CASSPPGSSGANVLTF. CDR3 in DNA: TGTGCCAGCAGTCCCCCAGGTAGCTCTGGGGCCAACGTCCTGACTTTC.

Of note for this clone: Other nucleotide sequences in the sample specify the same CDR3. CDR3 nucleotides: TGTGCCACCAGCCGAGGGGGCGGCACTGAAGCTTTCTTT. This gives the protein CATSRGGGTEAFF. The chain has TRBV15 and TRBJ1-1; 7 bases align to TRBD1. Per germline, CDR1 LNHNV and CDR2 YYDKDF (reference sequence). The CDR3 is 13 amino acids. V lost 5 bases to trimming and J lost 4 bases; unmatched junction nucleotides: 4. Complete variable domain (other parts from reference TRBV15 and TRBJ1-1): DAMVIQNPRYQVTQFGKPVTLSCSQTLNHNVMYWYQQKSSQAPKLLFHYYDKDFNNEADTPDNFQSRRPNTSFCFLDIRSPGLGDTAMYLCATSRGGGTEAFFGQGTRLTVV.

In its sample, this clone was seen once. V and J are TRBV11-2 and TRBJ1-1, with D uncertain. Trimming left V 0 bases short and J 8 bases short, with 22 bases between. The V gene's germline CDR1 is SGHAT and CDR2 FQNNGV. The CDR3 spans 17 residues. This CDR3 is CASSLEEPSIVRSEAFF. The DNA for the CDR3 is TGTGCCAGCAGCTTAGAAGAGCCATCTATTGTGAGGAGCGAAGCTTTCTTT.

CDR3 bases: TGTGCCAGCAGCTATCGGACAGGGAGCTCTGGAAACACCATATATTTT. As protein: CASSYRTGSSGNTIYF. The chain recombines TRBV14 with TRBJ1-3; 8 bases match TRBD1. Per the germline V gene, CDR1 is SGHDN and CDR2 is FVKESK. The ends lost 5 bases at V and 0 bases at J; junction bases unmatched: 6. This CDR3 region has 16 residues.

This chain links TRBV7-2 with TRBJ1-2, with TRBD1 identical over 9 bases. The CDR3 spans 14 residues. Trimming removed 5 bases from V and 4 bases from J; junction bases left unmatched: 5. Germline values: CDR1 SGHTA, CDR2 FQGNSA. The DNA for the CDR3 is TGTGCCAGCAGCCCGAAGACAGGGGGCTATGGCTACACCTTC. Its translation is CASSPKTGGYGYTF.

J is TRBJ2-1 and V is TRBV9; 7 bases align to TRBD1. V lost 0 bases to trimming and J lost 14 bases; unmatched junction nucleotides: 8. Looked up from germline, CDR1 is SGDLS and CDR2 is YYNGEE. This CDR3 region has 13 residues. CDR3 amino acids: CASSVGQGGMEFF. The CDR3 DNA follows: TGTGCCAGCAGCGTAGGACAGGGTGGGATGGAGTTCTTC.

This sequence joins TRBV6-2 or TRBV6-3 and TRBJ2-5, with D tentatively TRBD1 (6 bases). The CDR3 length is 15 residues. Trimming took off 2 bases at V and 4 bases at J, with 14 bases between the two ends. CDR1 and CDR2 (germline): MNHEY, SVGEGT. The CDR3 is CASSYDRTLRETQYF. As DNA, the CDR3 is TGTGCCAGCAGTTACGACAGGACTTTGCGAGAGACCCAGTACTTC.

The chain couples TRBV5-4 to TRBJ2-1; 9 bases align to TRBD2. Germline V gives CDR1 SGHNT, CDR2 YYREEE (reference sequence). The CDR3 totals 19 residues. Trimming at V came to 4 bases and at J to 0 bases, leaving 14 bases not matched to a gene. CDR3 bases: TGTGCCAGCAGCCACTCCGCCGCGGGGGGGCGGGTCTCCTACAATGAGCAGTTCTTC. Its translation: CASSHSAAGGRVSYNEQFF.

This chain links TRBV7-2 with TRBJ1-1; D unclear. The CDR3 extends over 14 amino acids. The germline V and J ends were trimmed by 6 bases and 0 bases, with 11 bases remaining between them. CDR1 is SGHTA and CDR2 is FQGNSA in the germline V gene. Here the CDR3 reads CASSVRGMNTEAFF. CDR3 sequence (DNA): TGTGCCAGCAGTGTCCGGGGAATGAACACTGAAGCTTTCTTT.

The gene calls are TRBV19 and TRBJ2-4; tentative D call: TRBD1 (6 bases). The CDR3 loop spans 14 amino acids. Trimming shortened V by 6 bases and J by 2 bases, and 11 bases separated the two germline ends. Germline V gene data show CDR1 as LNHDA and CDR2 as SQIVND (reference sequence). CDR3 residues: CASSAGTSKNIQYF. In DNA form, the CDR3 reads TGTGCCAGTAGCGCCGGGACATCCAAAAACATTCAGTACTTC.

The chain is built from TRBV5-4 and TRBJ2-6; no firm D call. This CDR3 contains 15 residues. The germline V gene encodes CDR1 SGHNT and CDR2 YYREEE (reference sequence). Trimming removed 2 bases from V and 0 bases from J, with 6 bases in between. The CDR3 nucleotides are TGTGCCAGCAGCTTTCAGGCCTCTGGGGCCAACGTCCTGACTTTC. Translation gives CASSFQASGANVLTF.

The chain joins TRBV11-3 to TRBJ1-1; D gene ambiguous. CDR3 size: 11 residues. In germline, CDR1 is SGHNT, CDR2 YENEEA. V gave up 4 bases and J gave up 4 bases, with 4 bases separating them. CDR3 bases: TGTGCCAGCAGCTCAGGCACTGAAGCTTTCTTT. Amino acid sequence: CASSSGTEAFF.

The chain uses TRBV10-3 and TRBJ2-1; 9 positions agree with TRBD1. The germline CDR1 and CDR2 sequences are ENHRY and SYGVKD. This CDR3 is 20 amino acids long. V was clipped by 8 bases and J by 7 bases; unmatched bases: 27. CDR3 DNA: TGTGCCATCCCTAGCCCCAACACCCTTCACAGGGGGCCCCGGGAAAATGAGCAGTTCTTC. Amino acid sequence: CAIPSPNTLHRGPRENEQFF.

The chain is built from TRBV9 and TRBJ2-3; 14 nucleotides line up with TRBD2. J was trimmed by 5 bases and V by 0 bases; bases with no gene match: 11. CDR1 and CDR2 from the germline V gene are SGDLS and YYNGEE. The CDR3 has 19 amino acids. The CDR3 sequence is CASSVEPRTSGRRGDTQYF. The DNA of the CDR3 is TGTGCCAGCAGCGTAGAGCCCCGGACTAGCGGGAGGCGGGGAGATACGCAGTATTTT.

V usage is TRBV7-6 and J usage is TRBJ1-2; D may be TRBD1 (6 bases). V lost 1 base and J 2 bases, leaving 23 bases between the germline ends. This CDR3 region has 19 residues. CDR1 is SGHVS, CDR2 FNYEAQ, per germline. In nucleotides, the CDR3 is TGTGCCAGCAGCTTAGTTTACGGGGCACGGGGTCAGGGGAACTATGGCTACACCTTC. This sequence encodes CASSLVYGARGQGNYGYTF.

The genes are TRBV9 and TRBJ1-1, with D tentatively TRBD1 (5 bases). The V gene's germline CDR1 is SGDLS and CDR2 YYNGEE. V dropped 4 bases and J dropped 5 bases, with 15 bases sitting between them. The CDR3 runs to 14 residues. CDR3 nucleotide sequence: TGTGCCAGCAGCTCCCAAGGGGTAGGGACTGAAGCTTTCTTT. Amino acid sequence: CASSSQGVGTEAFF.

The V call is TRBV2, the J call TRBJ2-1; 12 nucleotides match TRBD2. The CDR3 loop spans 17 amino acids. CDR1 SNHLY and CDR2 FYNNEI come from the germline V gene. Losses at the gene ends were 5 bases for V and 3 bases for J; bases not matched to a gene: 8. CDR3 DNA: TGTGCCAGCAGTCCTCGCGGACTAGCGGGGTACTACAATGAGCAGTTCTTC. As protein: CASSPRGLAGYYNEQFF.

The V call is TRBV7-2, the J call TRBJ2-2; D uncertain. Trimming stripped 1 base from V and 1 base from J, with 16 bases between. Germline V gene lookup returns CDR1 SGHTA and CDR2 FQGNSA. This CDR3 contains 18 residues. The CDR3 DNA follows: TGTGCCAGCAGCTTAGTAACGGTTGGCAGGCGGAACACCGGGGAGCTGTTTTTT. Protein product: CASSLVTVGRRNTGELFF.